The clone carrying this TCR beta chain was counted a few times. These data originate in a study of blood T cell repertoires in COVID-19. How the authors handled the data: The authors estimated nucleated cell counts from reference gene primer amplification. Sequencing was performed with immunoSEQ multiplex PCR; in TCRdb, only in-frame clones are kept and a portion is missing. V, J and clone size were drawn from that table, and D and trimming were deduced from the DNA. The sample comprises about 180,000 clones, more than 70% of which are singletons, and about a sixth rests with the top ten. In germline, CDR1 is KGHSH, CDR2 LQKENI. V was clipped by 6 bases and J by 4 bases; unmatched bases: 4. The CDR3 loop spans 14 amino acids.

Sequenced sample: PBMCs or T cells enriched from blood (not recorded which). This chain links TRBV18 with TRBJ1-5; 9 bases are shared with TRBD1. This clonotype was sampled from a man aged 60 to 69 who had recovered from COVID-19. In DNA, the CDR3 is TGTGCCAGCTCCCTGGACAGGGGAAATCAGCCCCAGCATTTT. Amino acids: CASSLDRGNQPQHF.